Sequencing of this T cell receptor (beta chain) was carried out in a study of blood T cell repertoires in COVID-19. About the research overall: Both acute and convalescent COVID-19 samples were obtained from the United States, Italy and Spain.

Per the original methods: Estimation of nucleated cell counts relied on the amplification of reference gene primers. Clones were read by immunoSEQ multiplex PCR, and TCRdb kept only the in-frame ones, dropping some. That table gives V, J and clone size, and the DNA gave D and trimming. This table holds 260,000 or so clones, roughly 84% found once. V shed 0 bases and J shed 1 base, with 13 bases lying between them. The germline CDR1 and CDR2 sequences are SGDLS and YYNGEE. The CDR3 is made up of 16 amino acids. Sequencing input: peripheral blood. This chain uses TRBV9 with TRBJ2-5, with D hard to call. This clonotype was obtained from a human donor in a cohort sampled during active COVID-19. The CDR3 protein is CASSVAPRLGQETQYF. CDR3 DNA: TGTGCCAGCAGCGTAGCTCCCAGACTTGGCCAAGAGACCCAGTACTTC. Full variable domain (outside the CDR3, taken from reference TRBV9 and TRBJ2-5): DSGVTQTPKHLITATGQRVTLRCSPRSGDLSVYWYQQSLDQGLQFLIQYYNGEERAKGNILERFSAQQFPDLHSELNLSSLELGDSALYFCASSVAPRLGQETQYFGPGTRLLVL.